The T cell receptor beta chain described here comes from a study of beta chain features in type 1 diabetes. Turning to the study itself: The study examined 107,917,701 sorted cells across all samples.

Germline V gene sequence: CDR1 ENHRY, CDR2 SYGVKD. The CDR3 has 10 residues. V was clipped by 10 bases and J by 8 bases, with 9 bases between them. As every portion of the isolated RNA was reverse transcribed, the sequencing read expressed TCRB transcripts. Produced via immunoSEQ multiplex PCR; TCRdb's table is partial and in-frame only. This table has under 250,000 clones, about 14% appearing once. Input material: naive CD4+ T cells from blood. The clonotype originates from a woman aged 40 to 50 in good health. The chain is built from TRBV10-3 and TRBJ2-4, with D unclear. The CDR3 DNA reads TGTGCCAGTCGAGGCGACATTCAGTACTTC. It encodes CASRGDIQYF.